The clone carrying this T cell receptor beta chain was seen just once. V shed 5 bases and J 5 bases; nucleotides not matched to a gene: 7. There are 15 residues in the CDR3. Germline CDR1 is SGHTA and CDR2 is FQGTGA. The data belong to a study of blood T cells in healthy people across ages. Every donor provided around 9.3 milliliters of peripheral blood. A second roughly 6 to 11 cycle PCR used barcoded and J-beta primers. One entry per CDR3 protein results from TCRdb running MiXCR on the 5' RACE reads. The sample consists of about 800,000 distinct CDR3 sequences, just under 25% of them appearing once. In addition, the sample was reused for a study of T cells of mothers and their children. That work states: During the second PCR, the M1S primer introduced sample barcodes along with 2-4 random nucleotides.

Sequences were obtained from blood. The clonotype comes from a boy between 5 and 17 years old in good health. The rearrangement links TRBV7-3 to TRBJ2-2, with 8 positions matching TRBD1. Here the CDR3 reads CASSTQGAQTGELFF. CDR3 DNA: TGTGCCAGCAGCACGCAGGGGGCGCAGACCGGGGAGCTGTTTTTT.